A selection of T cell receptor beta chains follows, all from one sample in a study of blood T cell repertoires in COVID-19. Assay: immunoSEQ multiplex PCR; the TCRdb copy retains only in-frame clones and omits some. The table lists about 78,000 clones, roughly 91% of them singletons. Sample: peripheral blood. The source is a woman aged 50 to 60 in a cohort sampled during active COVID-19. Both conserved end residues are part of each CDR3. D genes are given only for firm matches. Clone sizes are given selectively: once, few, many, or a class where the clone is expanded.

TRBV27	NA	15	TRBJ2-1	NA	CASSPFVSKYNEQFF	TGTGCCAGCAGCCCCTTTGTGAGTAAATACAATGAGCAGTTCTTC
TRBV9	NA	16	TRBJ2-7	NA	CASTLEREVNKNEQYF	TGTGCCAGCACCCTTGAGAGGGAGGTTAATAAGAACGAGCAGTACTTC
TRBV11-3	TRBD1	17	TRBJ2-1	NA	CASSLAAAGQVKNEQFF	TGTGCCAGCAGCTTAGCTGCGGCGGGACAGGTGAAGAATGAGCAGTTCTTC
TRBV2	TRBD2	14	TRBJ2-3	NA	CASSEGTSGSTQYF	TGTGCCAGCAGTGAAGGGACTAGCGGGTCTACGCAGTATTTT
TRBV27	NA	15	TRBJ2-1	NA	CASSLTRDFNNEQFF	TGTGCCAGCAGTCTCACCCGGGACTTTAACAATGAGCAGTTCTTC
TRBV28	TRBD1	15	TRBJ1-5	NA	CASKDRGVTYQPQHF	TGTGCCAGCAAGGACAGGGGGGTGACGTATCAGCCCCAGCATTTT
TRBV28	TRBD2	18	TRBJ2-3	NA	CASSLSPSGGEYTDTQYF	TGTGCCAGCAGTTTGTCTCCTAGCGGGGGGGAGTACACAGATACGCAGTATTTT
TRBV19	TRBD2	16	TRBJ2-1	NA	CASSSFQAGGYNEQFF	TGTGCCAGTAGTTCCTTCCAAGCGGGAGGGTACAATGAGCAGTTCTTC
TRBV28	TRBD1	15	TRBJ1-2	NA	CASTVVGTGVNGYTF	TGTGCCAGCACCGTAGTCGGGACAGGGGTTAATGGCTACACCTTC
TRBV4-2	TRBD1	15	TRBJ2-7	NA	CASSQATGTVREQYF	TGTGCCAGCAGCCAAGCGACCGGGACAGTAAGGGAGCAGTACTTC
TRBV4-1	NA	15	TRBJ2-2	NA	CASSQGGGNTGELFF	TGCGCCAGCAGCCAAGGGGGCGGGAACACCGGGGAGCTGTTTTTT
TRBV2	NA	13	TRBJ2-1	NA	CASRGNSGNEQFF	TGTGCCAGCAGAGGCAACAGTGGGAATGAGCAGTTCTTC
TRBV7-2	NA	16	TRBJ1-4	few	CASSPTLTERNEKLFF	TGTGCCAGCAGCCCTACATTGACAGAGAGGAATGAAAAACTGTTTTTT
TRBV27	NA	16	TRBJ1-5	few	CASSLWGTGSGQPQHF	TGTGCCAGCAGTTTATGGGGGACCGGGAGCGGTCAGCCCCAGCATTTT
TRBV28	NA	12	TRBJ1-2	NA	CASSQTDYGYTF	TGTGCCAGCAGCCAGACAGACTATGGCTACACCTTC
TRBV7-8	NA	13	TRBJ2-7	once	CASSPNRAPEQYF	TGTGCCAGCAGCCCCAACAGGGCCCCCGAGCAGTACTTC
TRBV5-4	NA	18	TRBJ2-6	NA	CASSFTGRGVPGANVLTF	TGTGCCAGCAGCTTCACGGGCAGGGGGGTCCCTGGGGCCAACGTCCTGACTTTC
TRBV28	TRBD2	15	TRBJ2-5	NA	CASSLSAGGGETQYF	TGTGCCAGCAGTTTATCAGCGGGAGGCGGGGAGACCCAGTACTTC
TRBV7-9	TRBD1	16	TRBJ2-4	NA	CASSDGDSLAKNIQYF	TGTGCCAGCAGCGACGGGGACAGTTTAGCCAAAAACATTCAGTACTTC
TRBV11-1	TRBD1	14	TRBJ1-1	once	CASSRQGENTEAFF	TGTGCCAGCAGCCGACAGGGGGAGAACACTGAAGCTTTCTTT
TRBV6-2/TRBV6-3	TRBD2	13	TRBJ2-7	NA	CASSILAGDEQYF	TGTGCCAGCAGTATACTAGCGGGAGACGAGCAGTACTTC
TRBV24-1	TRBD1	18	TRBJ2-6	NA	CATSDGEHRGAGANVLTF	TGTGCCACCAGTGATGGGGAACACAGGGGAGCTGGGGCCAACGTCCTGACTTTC
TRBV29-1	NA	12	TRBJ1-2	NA	CSVWRQFYGYTF	TGCAGCGTGTGGAGACAGTTCTATGGCTACACCTTC
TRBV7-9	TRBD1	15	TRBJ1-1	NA	CASSRIQGDYTEAFF	TGTGCCAGCAGCCGAATACAGGGGGATTACACTGAAGCTTTCTTT
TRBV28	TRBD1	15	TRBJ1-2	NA	CARPTPGQGKGGYTF	TGTGCCAGGCCAACCCCGGGACAGGGAAAGGGGGGCTACACCTTC
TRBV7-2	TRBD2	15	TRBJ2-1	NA	CASSGLAGSYNEQFF	TGTGCCAGCAGCGGACTAGCGGGGTCCTACAATGAGCAGTTCTTC
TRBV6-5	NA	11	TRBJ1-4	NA	CATRRDEKLFF	TGTGCCACTCGACGGGATGAAAAACTGTTTTTT
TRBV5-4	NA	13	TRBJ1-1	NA	CASSFLSNTEAFF	TGTGCCAGCAGCTTTTTGTCTAACACTGAAGCTTTCTTT
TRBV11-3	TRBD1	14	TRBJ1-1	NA	CASSFRGPNTEAFF	TGTGCCAGCAGCTTCAGGGGGCCCAACACTGAAGCTTTCTTT
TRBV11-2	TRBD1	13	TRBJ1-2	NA	CASSWDRGPGYTF	TGTGCCAGCAGTTGGGACAGGGGGCCTGGCTACACCTTC
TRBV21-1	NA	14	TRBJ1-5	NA	CASSLMGGNQPQHF	TGTGCCAGCAGCTTGATGGGCGGGAATCAGCCCCAGCATTTT
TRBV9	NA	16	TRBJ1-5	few	CASSVDGSFSNQPQHF	TGTGCCAGCAGCGTAGATGGCAGTTTTAGCAATCAGCCCCAGCATTTT
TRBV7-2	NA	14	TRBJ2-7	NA	CASSLDPGSYEQYF	TGTGCCAGCAGCTTAGACCCGGGTTCCTACGAGCAGTACTTC
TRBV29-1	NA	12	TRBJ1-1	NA	CSVYTGNTEAFF	TGCAGCGTTTATACGGGGAACACTGAAGCTTTCTTT
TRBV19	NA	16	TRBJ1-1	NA	CASSPLPQGRGTEAFF	TGTGCCAGTAGCCCGCTCCCTCAGGGCCGGGGGACTGAAGCTTTCTTT
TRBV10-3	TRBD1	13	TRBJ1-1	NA	CAIDRGPDTEAFF	TGTGCCATCGACAGGGGCCCAGACACTGAAGCTTTCTTT